The 10 T cell receptor beta chains below were found in one sample sequenced in a study of T-cell reconstitution after alpha-beta-depleted transplantation in children. Unique molecular identifiers were built into the TCRbeta library. TCRdb reanalysed the PCR reads using MiXCR and keeps one entry per CDR3 protein. This sample yields 700,000 to 950,000 distinct CDR3 sequences, of which about 15% are seen a single time; 5% belongs to the top ten. The sample in question was PBMCs, mostly from graft donor cells, obtained 360 days after TCRalphabeta/CD19-depleted stem cell transplant. The receptors here all came from a male patient between 5 and 17 years old who had a stem cell transplant for acute lymphoblastic leukemia, so the T cells may come from the graft donor.

This clonotype was counted between two and nine times. This chain connects TRBV27 to TRBJ2-7; perhaps TRBD2 as D (6 bases). V gave up 0 bases and J gave up 2 bases, with 14 bases separating them. The CDR3 spans 16 residues. Germline-derived CDR1 and CDR2 are MNHEY and SMNVEV (reference sequence). The CDR3 nucleotides are TGTGCCAGCAGTTTATCGGAGGGTTACCTCACCTACGAGCAGTACTTC. Its translation is CASSLSEGYLTYEQYF.

J is TRBJ2-3 and V is TRBV7-6, with TRBD1 matching 8 bases. V was clipped by 4 bases and J by 1 base; unmatched bases: 4. This CDR3 is 15 amino acids long. CDR1 and CDR2 (germline): SGHVS, FNYEAQ. Here the CDR3 reads CASSSTGARTDTQYF. CDR3 bases: TGTGCCAGCAGCTCGACAGGGGCCCGCACAGATACGCAGTATTTT.

The genes are TRBV25-1 and TRBJ1-5, with D possibly matching TRBD1 (5 bases). Trimming left V 5 bases short and J 5 bases short, with 13 bases between. The CDR3 has 14 residues. Per germline, CDR1 MGHDK and CDR2 SYGVNS. CDR3: CASSSRDLYQPQHF. CDR3 bases: TGTGCCAGCAGTAGCCGGGACCTTTATCAGCCCCAGCATTTT.

The chain carries TRBV27 and TRBJ2-5; D not resolved. CDR3 size: 16 residues. Germline V gives CDR1 MNHEY, CDR2 SMNVEV (reference sequence). V dropped 5 bases and J dropped 0 bases, with 16 bases sitting between them. CDR3 loop: CASSRRRARYQETQYF. Here the CDR3 DNA reads TGTGCCAGCAGTCGACGAAGGGCTCGTTACCAAGAGACCCAGTACTTC.

Here the CDR3 reads CASSRRQDGNQPQHF. DNA of the CDR3: TGTGCCAGCAGCCGAAGACAGGATGGCAATCAGCCCCAGCATTTT. The rearrangement links TRBV7-8 to TRBJ1-5; possibly TRBD1 for D (6 bases). The V end lost 5 bases, the J end lost 2 bases, and 13 bases lay between the germline ends. The germline gives CDR1 SGHVS, CDR2 FQNEAQ. CDR3 length: 15 residues.

The gene calls are TRBV18 and TRBJ2-6; D is ambiguous. Trimming left V 3 bases short and J 0 bases short, with 9 bases between. In germline, CDR1 is KGHSH, CDR2 LQKENI. The CDR3 loop spans 16 amino acids. CDR3 amino acids: CASSPLPDSGANVLTF. For the CDR3, the DNA is TGTGCCAGCTCACCGCTCCCGGACTCTGGGGCCAACGTCCTGACTTTC.

V and J are TRBV5-6 and TRBJ2-7; TRBD2 agrees at 15 bases. The CDR3 totals 20 residues. The J segment lost 4 bases and the V segment lost 5 bases, leaving 19 bases of the junction unmatched. Germline values: CDR1 SGHDT, CDR2 YYEEEE. CDR3 DNA: TGTGCCAGCAGGGGACGTAAACCGGGACTAGCGGGAGGAATCGGATACGAGCAGTACTTC. It translates to CASRGRKPGLAGGIGYEQYF. The full variable domain, with the rest looked up from reference TRBV5-6 and TRBJ2-7, is DAGVTQSPTHLIKTRGQQVTLRCSPKSGHDTVSWYQQALGQGPQFIFQYYEEEERQRGNFPDRFSGHQFPNYSSELNVNALLLGDSALYLCASRGRKPGLAGGIGYEQYFGPGTRLTVT.

Only a few counts were recorded for this clonotype. The V gene is TRBV4-1, the J gene TRBJ2-7; D gene ambiguous. Trimming left V 1 base short and J 0 bases short, with 13 bases between. Looked up from germline, CDR1 is MGHRA and CDR2 is YSYEKL. This CDR3 is 16 amino acids long. This chain's CDR3 is CASSQVSPTPSYEQYF. CDR3 coding DNA: TGCGCCAGCAGCCAAGTTAGCCCTACCCCCTCCTACGAGCAGTACTTC.

Notes on this clonotype: Relative to the germline gene, one junction end is altered; a read error may explain this. This chain's CDR3 is CASSLGGWELFF. The CDR3, as DNA: TGCGCCAGCAGTTTGGGGGGCTGGGAGCTGTTTTTT. The chain recombines TRBV5-1 with TRBJ2-2; D tentatively reads TRBD1 or TRBD2 (6 bases each). The CDR3 runs 12 residues. Germline V gene lookup returns CDR1 SGHRS and CDR2 YFSETQ.

The chain joins TRBV27 to TRBJ2-3; TRBD2 agrees at 13 bases. Per the germline V gene, CDR1 is MNHEY and CDR2 is SMNVEV (reference sequence). The CDR3 is made up of 17 amino acids. The trim removed 5 bases at V and 5 bases at J, leaving 10 bases unmatched. The CDR3 DNA reads as TGTGCCAGCAGTGTAACTAGCGGGAGGGGGTGGGGAGATACGCAGTATTTT. Encoded protein: CASSVTSGRGWGDTQYF.